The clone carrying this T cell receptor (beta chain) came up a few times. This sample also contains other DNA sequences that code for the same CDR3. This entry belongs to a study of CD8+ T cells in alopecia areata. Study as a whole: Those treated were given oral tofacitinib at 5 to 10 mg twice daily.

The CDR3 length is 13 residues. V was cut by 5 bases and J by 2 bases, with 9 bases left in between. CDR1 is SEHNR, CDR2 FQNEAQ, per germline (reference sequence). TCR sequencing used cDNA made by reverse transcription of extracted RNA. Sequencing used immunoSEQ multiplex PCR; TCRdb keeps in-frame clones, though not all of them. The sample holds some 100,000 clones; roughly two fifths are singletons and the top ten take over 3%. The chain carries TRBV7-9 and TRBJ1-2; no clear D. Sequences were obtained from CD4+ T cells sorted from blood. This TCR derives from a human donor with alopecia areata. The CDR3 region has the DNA TGTGCCAGCAGCCCCGGGCGGAACTATGGCTACACCTTC. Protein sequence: CASSPGRNYGYTF.